Listed below are T cell receptor beta chains from one sample, sequenced in a study of regulatory T cells in long-lasting Graves disease. TCRdb passed the multiplex PCR reads through MiXCR, listing each CDR3 protein once. Of 200,000 to 250,000 distinct CDR3 sequences in the sample, 20% to 25% were seen once. The material sequenced was peripheral blood mononuclear cells (PBMCs), taken at new diagnosis, from a patient treated with antithyroid drugs. The receptors shown here come from a female donor with Graves disease. The conserved cysteine and the conserved F or W are not part of the CDR3 here.

cdr3_length	v_call	j_call	cdr3_aa
12	TRBV5-1	TRBJ1-2	ASSQRTGADGYT
16	TRBV4-2	TRBJ2-1	ASSQDHKWLAGSDEQF
12	TRBV24-1	TRBJ2-1	AARPTGGANEQF
10	TRBV10-2	TRBJ2-5	ASGLGRETQY
13	TRBV11-3	TRBJ1-3	ASSSRGAAGNTIY
13	TRBV6-1	TRBJ2-2	ASSPPGRDTGELF
13	TRBV6-5	TRBJ2-2	ASSYETGTFRELF
12	TRBV12-3/TRBV12-4	TRBJ1-1	ASSYTGAGTEAF
13	TRBV7-2	TRBJ2-4	ASSLDRGGMDIQY
13	TRBV28	TRBJ1-4	ASSPGPATNEKLF
12	TRBV5-4	TRBJ2-5	ASSGDGGSRAQY
13	TRBV6-5	TRBJ2-7	ASSYSFQGAYEQY
14	TRBV29-1	TRBJ2-1	SVGHIAGEGGNEQF
13	TRBV24-1	TRBJ1-2	ATSDPGQGSYGYT
10	TRBV9	TRBJ2-7	ASSPDFDEQY
13	TRBV7-2	TRBJ2-7	ASSSTPGTSGEQY
12	TRBV4-1	TRBJ1-1	ASSQWVSHTEAF
10	TRBV3-1	TRBJ2-5	ASSLTQETQY
14	TRBV11-2	TRBJ2-5	ASSLVPQGTEETQY
15	TRBV2	TRBJ2-3	ASRSLAGGAGTDTQY
14	TRBV5-8	TRBJ2-3	ASSSGSGSSGDTQY
10	TRBV19	-	ASSIGRETQY
13	TRBV6-2/TRBV6-3	TRBJ2-2	ASGLLAGGSGELF
11	TRBV27	TRBJ1-2	ASSLVGDYGYT
17	TRBV11-2	TRBJ2-5	ASSLSPREGILYQETQY
11	TRBV3-1	TRBJ2-7	ASSQDRVSRYS
11	TRBV2	TRBJ1-1	ASEQGRFSEAF
12	TRBV3-1	TRBJ1-1	ASSLRGADTEAF
12	TRBV3-1	TRBJ1-1	ASSQSPRGRSAF
13	TRBV7-2	TRBJ2-3	ASSLWGESTDTQY
12	TRBV29-1	TRBJ2-7	SVGTGASSYEQY
14	TRBV7-8	TRBJ1-3	ASSPSFKVSGNTIY
17	TRBV20-1	TRBJ2-1	SAPWTGGGYGFSYNEQF
12	TRBV27	TRBJ1-2	ASSSGTGVWGYT
10	TRBV10-3	TRBJ2-1	AIGTDPNEQF
14	TRBV7-8	TRBJ2-3	ASSSGQGPARRTQY
12	TRBV5-1	TRBJ2-1	ASSKGGREDEQF
11	TRBV12-5	TRBJ1-5	ASEGLGGEPQH
13	TRBV3-1	TRBJ1-4	ASSEEGTVHEKLF
15	TRBV20-1	TRBJ2-2	SARAQRGGPNTGELF
13	TRBV11-2	TRBJ1-4	ASSGGEGGGEKLF
12	TRBV6-1	TRBJ2-7	ASRTGSGSYEQY
14	TRBV5-6	TRBJ1-3	ASNPFSGASGNTIY
19	TRBV25-1	TRBJ2-1	ASSGSQAMILAGVWNNEQF
10	TRBV10-2	TRBJ1-4	ASSKGNEKLF
14	TRBV4-2	TRBJ1-1	ASSQDPGRKNTEAF